These 23 T cell receptor beta chains were sequenced from one sample in a study of tumor and adjacent non-tumor tissue in lung cancer. Three rounds of nested PCR, following a modified ARM-PCR protocol, produced the TCRbeta library. Using its own MiXCR run on the multiplex PCR reads, TCRdb lists one record per CDR3 protein. The table lists roughly 81,000 distinct CDR3 sequences, approximately 68% of them singletons. No cell sorting was done before RNA was extracted from the tissue. The sequenced sample consisted of lung tumor tissue. The receptors were gathered from a woman in her 70s with non-small cell lung cancer.

The chain uses TRBV11-3 and TRBJ2-1; D not resolved. Trimming shortened V by 5 bases and J by 0 bases, and 11 bases separated the two germline ends. CDR1 is SGHNT, CDR2 YENEEA, per germline. The CDR3 is made up of 15 amino acids. CDR3 sequence (DNA): TGTGCCAGCAGCCCCTGGAGTAGCTCCTACAATGAGCAGTTCTTC. Translated, it gives CASSPWSSSYNEQFF.

With respect to this clonotype: Just one base apart from a much larger clone, this may be a read error. The chain links TRBV28 to TRBJ2-7; the match to TRBD1 covers 8 bases. There are 14 residues in the CDR3. The junction had 11 bases not matched to a gene; V was cut back by 9 bases and J by 4 bases. Germline lookup yields CDR1 MDHEN and CDR2 SYDVKM. The CDR3 sequence: CARSAGTGVYEQYF. The CDR3 DNA reads as TGTGCCAGGAGTGCCGGGACAGGTGTATACGAGCAGTACTTC.

This clonotype ranks as medium-sized. Relative to the germline gene, one junction end is altered; a read error may explain this. The chain employs TRBV6-1 and TRBJ2-7; possibly TRBD1 for D (6 bases). Germline assignment: CDR1 MNHNS and CDR2 SASEGT. The CDR3 has 11 residues. CDR3 sequence: CASSEGWPGDF. In nucleotides, the CDR3 is TGTGCCAGCAGTGAAGGTTGGCCAGGGGACTTC.

Remarks on this clonotype: The junction does not match germline at one end; this may be a read error. This rearrangement joins TRBV12-3 or TRBV12-4 to TRBJ1-1; D gene ambiguous. The CDR3 is 12 residues long. CDR3 bases: TGTGCCAGCAGTTTAGGGAACACTGAAGCCCTCTTT. Protein product: CASSLGNTEALF.

Of note for this clonotype: A much larger clone is a single base away; this may be a read error. The chain uses TRBV12-3 or TRBV12-4 and TRBJ2-3; D is possibly TRBD1 (5 bases). V lost 10 bases to trimming and J lost 1 base, with 15 bases between them. The CDR3 is 14 residues long. The CDR3 region is CANRPPVRTDTQYF. DNA for the CDR3: TGTGCCAACAGGCCCCCTGTCCGCACAGATACGCAGTATTTT.

A word on this clonotype: The junction departs from the called germline gene at one end, perhaps through a read error. The V call is TRBV5-4, the J call TRBJ2-6, with D tentatively TRBD1 (5 bases). Germline values: CDR1 SGHNT, CDR2 YYREEE (reference sequence). There are 14 residues in the CDR3. The CDR3 spells CASNDTSGANALTF. The CDR3, as DNA: TGTGCCAGTAATGACACTTCTGGGGCCAACGCCCTGACTTTC.

This clonotype was detected many times. CDR3 sequence reads: CSVDPAGDTDTQYF. The CDR3 DNA reads as TGCAGCGTTGATCCAGCGGGGGACACAGATACGCAGTATTTT. The V call is TRBV29-1, the J call TRBJ2-3; 8 positions agree with TRBD2. The CDR3 length is 14 residues. V shed 3 bases and J 2 bases; nucleotides not matched to a gene: 4. Per the germline V gene, CDR1 is SQVTM and CDR2 is ANQGSEA.

Only one count was recorded for this clonotype. The CDR3 does not end in the conserved phenylalanine or tryptophan, so this is likely a read error. V and J are TRBV6-5 and TRBJ1-4, with D possibly matching TRBD1 (5 bases). This CDR3 has 11 residues. The germline V gene has CDR1 MNHEY and CDR2 SVGAGI. The CDR3, as DNA: TGTACCAGCAGGGAGAATGAAAAACTGTTTTCC. As protein: CTSRENEKLFS.

The rearrangement uses TRBV5-1 and TRBJ2-7, with D hard to call. Trimming removed 0 bases from V and 6 bases from J, with 10 bases in between. Germline assignment: CDR1 SGHRS and CDR2 YFSETQ. The CDR3 is 13 amino acids. This CDR3 is CASSLDLSSEQYF. In DNA form, the CDR3 reads TGCGCCAGCAGCTTGGATTTGAGCTCCGAGCAGTACTTC.

To note about this clonotype: A junction boundary mismatches the germline segment, possibly from a read error. The gene calls are TRBV7-8 and TRBJ1-3; D is uncertain. The CDR3 has 14 amino acids. Germline CDR1 reads SGHVS; CDR2 reads FQNEAQ. This chain's CDR3 is CASSFGLTGNTIYF. CDR3 DNA sequence: TGTGCCAGTAGCTTTGGGTTAACCGGAAACACCATATATTTT.

Details on this clonotype: This may come from a read error, since a much larger clone is one base off. The CDR3 coding sequence is TGCAGTGATAGAGAAGTCCTAACAGGGTGGTTCCCCGGGGAGCTGTTTTTT. This gives the protein CSDREVLTGWFPGELFF. V is TRBV20-1 and J is TRBJ2-2, with D tentatively TRBD1 (6 bases). The CDR3 has 17 residues. Germline lookup yields CDR1 DFQATT and CDR2 SNEGSKA (reference sequence).

The V and J genes are TRBV5-1 and TRBJ2-7; 10 nucleotides match TRBD1. The length of the CDR3 is 15 residues. Germline V CDR1 and CDR2: SGHRS, YFSETQ. The V segment lost 0 bases and the J segment 6 bases; nucleotides outside the gene matches: 6. As DNA, the CDR3 is TGCGCCAGCAGCTTGGCCCCGGGACAGGGGTTCGAGCAGTACTTC. This encodes CASSLAPGQGFEQYF.

As to this clonotype: Mismatch with germline at one junction end may stem from a read error. The chain combines TRBV20-1 with TRBJ2-3, with 9 bases aligning to TRBD2. The CDR3 contains 15 residues. From germline, CDR1 is DFQATT and CDR2 SNEGSKA (reference sequence). CDR3 bases: TGCAGTGCTAATCAAGCGGGAGGAACACTGGATATGCAGTATTTT. This gives the protein CSANQAGGTLDMQYF.

Concerning this clonotype: A much larger clone sits a single nucleotide away, making a read error possible. It is likely a read error, because the conserved phenylalanine at the end of the CDR3 is missing. The chain combines TRBV28 with TRBJ1-2, with TRBD1 identical over 10 bases. V gave up 2 bases and J gave up 6 bases; unmatched junction bases: 6. This CDR3 is built from 15 residues. CDR1 MDHEN and CDR2 SYDVKM come from the germline V gene. In nucleotides, the CDR3 is TGTGCCAGCAGTTTAACTATGACAGGGGGCCATGGCTACACCCTC. It yields the protein CASSLTMTGGHGYTL.

This chain uses TRBV11-2 with TRBJ2-7, with TRBD2 matching over 7 bases. The CDR3 loop spans 16 amino acids. Per germline, CDR1 SGHAT and CDR2 FQNNGV. V was pared by 5 bases and J by 3 bases, with 13 bases of the junction left unmatched. The CDR3 DNA follows: TGTGCCAGCAGCCTTTTTGGGGGGGGAGCCCTCTACGAGCAGTACTTC. Its translation is CASSLFGGGALYEQYF.

A word on this clonotype: The junction does not match germline at one end; this may be a read error. The chain joins TRBV12-3 or TRBV12-4 to TRBJ2-7; 7 bases are shared with TRBD2. This CDR3 is built from 16 residues. The CDR3 spells CGSSLVGGLRSYEQYF. In DNA, the CDR3 is TGTGGCAGCAGTCTAGTGGGGGGGTTGCGCTCTTACGAGCAGTACTTC.

Concerning this clonotype: A read error may produce the germline difference seen at one junction end. The gene calls are TRBV25-1 and TRBJ2-5; a possible D gene is TRBD2 (6 bases). Germline assignment: CDR1 MGHDK and CDR2 SYGVNS. The CDR3 consists of 11 residues. The DNA for the CDR3 is TGTGTCAGCGGTTTACGGGAGACCCGGTACTTC. It codes for CVSGLRETRYF.

As concerns this clonotype: A much larger clonotype is one base distant, so this may be a read error. The conserved closing phenylalanine or tryptophan is absent in this CDR3, likely reflecting a read error. The chain has TRBV6-5 and TRBJ1-6, with 8 bases fitting TRBD1. CDR1 MNHEY and CDR2 SVGAGI come from the germline V gene. Trimming cost V 2 bases and J 4 bases; bases outside gene matches: 7. The length of the CDR3 is 17 residues. The CDR3 region is CASSYLEGQGYNSPLHL. The DNA of the CDR3 is TGTGCCAGCAGTTACCTAGAAGGACAGGGATATAATTCACCCCTCCACCTT.

About this clonotype: One end of the junction is discordant with germline, which a read error may explain. The chain is built from TRBV10-3 and TRBJ2-3; 11 bases fit TRBD2. CDR3 length equals 14 residues. Germline CDR1 and CDR2: ENHRY and SYGVKD. The CDR3 nucleotides are TGTGTCATCAGGGGACTAGCGGACGCAGATACGCAGTATTTT. Translated: CVIRGLADADTQYF.

This clonotype showed up just once. Sequence at one end of the junction differs from germline and may be a read error. The V and J genes are TRBV28 and TRBJ1-6; D possibly corresponds to TRBD1 (5 bases). Germline CDR1 MDHEN, CDR2 SYDVKM. The CDR3 covers 15 residues. The DNA of the CDR3 is TGTGCCAGCCACGCGGGGCGCTATACTAATTCATCCCTCCACTTT. Its protein is CASHAGRYTNSSLHF.

As regards this clonotype: Here the CDR3 omits its conserved ending phenylalanine or tryptophan, so a read error is the likely source. The rearrangement uses TRBV4-2 and TRBJ2-1, with D perhaps matching TRBD1 or TRBD2 (5 bases each). This CDR3 is built from 13 residues. CDR1 is LGHNA and CDR2 is YNFKEQ in the germline V gene. The CDR3 sequence is CASSQMGDNEQFY. The CDR3 DNA is TGTGCTAGCAGCCAAATGGGGGACAATGAGCAGTTCTAC.

Worth noting for this clonotype: This may be a read error, as it is one base from a much larger clone. The chain uses TRBV11-2 and TRBJ2-7, with D unclear. The CDR3 is 14 amino acids. The germline V gene has CDR1 SGHAT and CDR2 FQNNGV. The chain's CDR3 is CASSLDIVTYEQCF. DNA for the CDR3: TGTGCCAGCAGCTTAGATATTGTAACCTACGAGCAGTGCTTC.

The V and J genes are TRBV5-4 and TRBJ2-3, with D tentatively TRBD1 (7 bases). The V end was cut by 5 bases, the J end by 14 bases, with 27 bases between. CDR1 is SGHNT, CDR2 YYREEE, per germline (reference sequence). The length of the CDR3 is 15 residues. The CDR3 region is CASSAGGRSTDTRYF. In DNA, the CDR3 is TGTGCCAGCAGTGCAGGGGGGCGGAGCACAGATACACGGTATTTT.